Sequencing of this T cell receptor (beta chain) was carried out in a study of blood T cell repertoires in COVID-19. Study background: From T cells, B-cell-depleted T cells, or PBMCs came the material, which was cDNA or gDNA.

The data were produced by immunoSEQ multiplex PCR, yet TCRdb's version contains in-frame clones alone and is incomplete. The profile shows about 81,000 clones, roughly 90% of them singletons. Between the trimmed V and J ends, which lost 6 bases and 1 base, there was a span of 18 bases. From germline, CDR1 is MDHEN and CDR2 SYDVKM. CDR3 length equals 16 residues. The origin of this receptor is a man in his 70s with active or convalescent COVID-19. Sequencing was carried out using peripheral blood. The J gene is TRBJ1-1, the V gene TRBV28; D not certain. The CDR3 nucleotides read TGTGCCAGCAGCTCGACCGGGTCCTACCCGAACACTGAAGCTTTCTTT. Protein sequence: CASSSTGSYPNTEAFF. The full variable domain, completed using reference TRBV28 and TRBJ1-1, is DVKVTQSSRYLVKRTGEKVFLECVQDMDHENMFWYRQDPGLGLRLIYFSYDVKMKEKGDIPEGYSVSREKKERFSLILESASTNQTSMYLCASSSTGSYPNTEAFFGQGTRLTVV.